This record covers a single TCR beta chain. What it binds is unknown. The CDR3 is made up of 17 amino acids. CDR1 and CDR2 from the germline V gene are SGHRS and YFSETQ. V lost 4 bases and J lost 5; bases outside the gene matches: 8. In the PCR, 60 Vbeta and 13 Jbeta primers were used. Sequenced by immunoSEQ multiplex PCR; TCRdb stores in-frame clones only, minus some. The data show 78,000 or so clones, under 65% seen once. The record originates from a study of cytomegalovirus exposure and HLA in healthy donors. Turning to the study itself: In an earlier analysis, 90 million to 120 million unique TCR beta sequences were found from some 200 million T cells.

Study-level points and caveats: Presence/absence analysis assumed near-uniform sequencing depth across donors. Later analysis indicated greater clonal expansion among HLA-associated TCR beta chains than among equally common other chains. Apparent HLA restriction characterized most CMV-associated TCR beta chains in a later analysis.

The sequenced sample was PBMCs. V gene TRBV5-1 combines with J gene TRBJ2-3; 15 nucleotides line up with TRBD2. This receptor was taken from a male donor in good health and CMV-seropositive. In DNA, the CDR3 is TGCGCCAGCAGCCCCGGGCGGACTAGCGGGGGGGTAGATACGCAGTATTTT. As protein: CASSPGRTSGGVDTQYF.